Each of the 26 T cell receptor beta chains below was sequenced from the same sample in a study of blood T cell repertoires in COVID-19. Generated by immunoSEQ multiplex PCR, the TCRdb table keeps only in-frame clones and is missing some. The sample holds 200,000 to 250,000 clones, around 83% seen once. Sequencing input: peripheral blood. These receptors were taken from a woman between 45 and 60 years old with COVID-19, enrolled during active disease.

The V call is TRBV6-2 or TRBV6-3, the J call TRBJ2-3; 12 bases match TRBD2. The CDR3 runs 18 residues. V lost 5 bases to trimming and J lost 3 bases; unmatched junction nucleotides: 12. Germline lookup yields CDR1 MNHEY and CDR2 SVGEGT. The chain's CDR3 is CASSDLHQLAGGTDTQYF. For the CDR3, the DNA is TGTGCCAGCAGTGATTTACACCAACTAGCGGGGGGTACAGATACGCAGTATTTT.

This clone occurred a few times. The chain is built from TRBV7-8 and TRBJ1-6, with 8 bases matching TRBD1. This CDR3 spans 14 amino acids. V shed 5 bases, J shed 6 bases, and the junction held 3 bases outside the gene matches. Germline V gives CDR1 SGHVS, CDR2 FQNEAQ. The CDR3: CASSPTGVNSPLHF. CDR3 in DNA: TGTGCCAGCAGCCCGACAGGGGTTAATTCACCCCTCCACTTT.

The CDR3 DNA sequence: TGTGCCACCAGCATAGGGGGGGGGAACTACGAGCAGTACGTC. Its translation: CATSIGGGNYEQYV. The V and J genes are TRBV24-1 and TRBJ2-7; maybe TRBD2 (7 bases). This CDR3 has 14 residues. Germline values: CDR1 KGHDR, CDR2 SFDVKD. V was clipped by 7 bases and J by 3 bases, with 15 bases between them.

The rearrangement joins TRBV29-1 to TRBJ2-3; the D gene is possibly TRBD2 (5 bases). This CDR3 has 13 amino acids. Germline CDR1 SQVTM, CDR2 ANQGSEA. Trimming pared 3 bases from V and 4 bases from J, leaving 11 bases between. The CDR3 protein is CSVDEGRADTQYF. CDR3 coding DNA: TGCAGCGTTGACGAGGGTAGGGCAGATACGCAGTATTTT.

This chain joins TRBV7-2 and TRBJ1-5; no reliable D call. In germline, CDR1 is SGHTA, CDR2 FQGNSA. The CDR3 covers 14 residues. Trimming pared 1 base from V and 6 bases from J, leaving 10 bases between. The CDR3 bases are TGTGCCAGCAGCTTAGGATCGTCGGGTCAGCCCCAGCATTTT. Translated: CASSLGSSGQPQHF.

CDR3 protein: CASGLGFQGGEAFF. The CDR3 nucleotides read TGTGCTAGTGGTCTCGGCTTCCAGGGGGGTGAAGCTTTCTTT. The chain couples TRBV12-5 to TRBJ1-1; 7 bases agree with TRBD1. The CDR3 is 14 residues long. Germline CDR1 LGHNT, CDR2 FRNRAP. J lost 7 bases, V lost 5 bases, and 10 bases had no gene match.

The chain recombines TRBV5-4 with TRBJ2-1; 8 bases are shared with TRBD1. V lost 5 bases and J lost 8; bases outside the gene matches: 12. The CDR3 contains 15 residues. Germline V gene lookup returns CDR1 SGHNT and CDR2 YYREEE (reference sequence). CDR3 bases: TGTGCCAGCAGTTCGCAGGGGGCAGGTTCTTATGAGCAGTTCTTC. It translates to CASSSQGAGSYEQFF.

V is TRBV2 and J is TRBJ1-5; tentatively, D is TRBD1 (6 bases). From germline, CDR1 is SNHLY and CDR2 FYNNEI. The CDR3 sequence is 13 residues long. Trimming stripped 8 bases from V and 9 bases from J, with 17 bases between. For the CDR3, the DNA is TGTGCCAGCTTACAGGGTGCTGAAGGGCCCCAGCATTTT. This encodes CASLQGAEGPQHF.

The V gene is TRBV19, the J gene TRBJ2-5; 7 bases are a match to TRBD1. Germline V lookup: CDR1 LNHDA, CDR2 SQIVND (reference sequence). V shed 1 base and J 3 bases; nucleotides not matched to a gene: 5. The CDR3 runs to 15 residues. The CDR3 sequence: CASSIVGDREETQYF. CDR3 nucleotides: TGTGCCAGTAGTATAGTAGGTGACAGGGAAGAGACCCAGTACTTC.

The rearrangement uses TRBV5-1 and TRBJ2-3, with 9 bases lining up with TRBD1. V lost 3 bases to trimming and J lost 4 bases; unmatched junction nucleotides: 9. CDR3 length equals 16 residues. Germline V gene data show CDR1 as SGHRS and CDR2 as YFSETQ. CDR3 in amino acids: CASSSVRDRVSDTQYF. In DNA, the CDR3 is TGCGCCAGCAGCTCGGTCCGGGACAGGGTGTCAGATACGCAGTATTTT.

The V and J genes are TRBV15 and TRBJ1-2; D ambiguous. Germline loops: CDR1 LNHNV, CDR2 YYDKDF (reference sequence). With 0 bases removed from V and 6 bases from J, the gap between germline ends came to 11 bases. CDR3 length: 14 residues. The DNA for the CDR3 is TGTGCCACCAGCAGAGATCGAAGAGGTAATGGCTACACCTTC. Translation gives CATSRDRRGNGYTF.

The CDR3 nucleotides read TGTGCCAGCTCACCACAGGCACAGGGGAATTCACCCCTCCACTTT. Protein sequence: CASSPQAQGNSPLHF. The chain uses TRBV18 and TRBJ1-6; 7 bases map to TRBD1. V shed 1 base and J 7 bases; nucleotides not matched to a gene: 4. The germline V gene encodes CDR1 KGHSH and CDR2 LQKENI. There are 15 residues in the CDR3.

This sequence joins TRBV19 and TRBJ2-7, with a weak D call TRBD2 (5 bases). The CDR3 length is 13 residues. Germline V gives CDR1 LNHDA, CDR2 SQIVND (reference sequence). The V gene lost 7 bases and the J gene lost 1 base, with 11 bases spanning the gap. CDR3 sequence reads: CASTPTGSYEQYF. Written as DNA, the CDR3 is TGTGCCAGTACCCCGACGGGGTCCTACGAGCAGTACTTC.

This clone was seen only a few times. The chain is built from TRBV19 and TRBJ1-2; 7 bases agree with TRBD1. Trimming cost V 5 bases and J 6 bases; bases outside gene matches: 6. The germline V gene has CDR1 LNHDA and CDR2 SQIVND (reference sequence). The CDR3 contains 13 residues. DNA of the CDR3: TGTGCCAGTAGTTACAGGGGATCAAATGGCTACACCTTC. It yields the protein CASSYRGSNGYTF.

J is TRBJ1-4 and V is TRBV3-1 (or the pseudogene TRBV3-2); TRBD1 might be the D (6 bases). V lost 4 bases and J lost 7, with 16 bases in between. The CDR3 runs to 15 residues. Germline V gene lookup returns CDR1 LGHDT and CDR2 YNNKEL (reference sequence). The CDR3 DNA follows: TGTGCCAGCAGCCTAGGGGGAGGGTCGAGTGAAAAACTGTTTTTT. Translated: CASSLGGGSSEKLFF.

The rearrangement uses TRBV12-5 and TRBJ2-6; tentatively, D is TRBD1 (6 bases). V was clipped by 0 bases and J by 2 bases, with 8 bases between them. This CDR3 has 16 residues. Germline CDR1 reads LGHNT; CDR2 reads FRNRAP. The CDR3 protein is CASGLVTGPGANVLTF. For the CDR3, the DNA is TGTGCTAGTGGTTTGGTAACAGGGCCTGGGGCCAACGTCCTGACTTTC.

V and J are TRBV12-3 or TRBV12-4 and TRBJ2-1; possible D gene TRBD1, 6 bases. This CDR3 comprises 13 residues. V was clipped by 6 bases and J by 9 bases, with 15 bases between them. The CDR3 sequence: CASRLQGRREQFF. As DNA, the CDR3 is TGTGCCAGCAGACTACAGGGAAGACGTGAGCAGTTCTTC.

The rearrangement joins TRBV9 to TRBJ2-3; D possibly corresponds to TRBD2 (6 bases). This CDR3 is 16 amino acids long. CDR1 and CDR2 from the germline V gene are SGDLS and YYNGEE. V lost 2 bases and J lost 6, with 19 bases in between. DNA of the CDR3: TGTGCCAGCAGCGTTGGCGAGCGGGTACCTAGGGATACGCAGTATTTT. It translates to CASSVGERVPRDTQYF.

The V call is TRBV7-2, the J call TRBJ2-2; a possible D gene is TRBD1 (6 bases). The CDR3 totals 15 residues. Germline V gives CDR1 SGHTA, CDR2 FQGNSA. V was trimmed by 2 bases and J by 11 bases, leaving 18 bases between them. The CDR3 spells CASSLSGTKRGELFF. In DNA form, the CDR3 reads TGTGCCAGCAGCTTATCAGGGACAAAAAGAGGAGAGCTGTTTTTT.

This rearrangement joins TRBV19 to TRBJ1-2; TRBD1 matches 8 bases. The CDR3 is made up of 14 amino acids. The junction had 8 bases not matched to a gene; V was cut back by 5 bases and J by 6 bases. Germline V gene sequence: CDR1 LNHDA, CDR2 SQIVND (reference sequence). The CDR3: CASSPGGASNGYTF. In nucleotides, the CDR3 is TGTGCCAGTAGTCCAGGGGGCGCGTCTAATGGCTACACCTTC.

The rearrangement links TRBV4-3 to TRBJ2-1; D is possibly TRBD2 (5 bases). Trimming pared 1 base from V and 1 base from J, leaving 8 bases between. The germline V gene encodes CDR1 LGHNA and CDR2 YSLEER. The CDR3 runs 15 residues. The CDR3 here is CASSQVGESYNEQFF. The CDR3 region has the DNA TGCGCCAGCAGCCAAGTCGGGGAATCCTACAATGAGCAGTTCTTC.

Only one count was recorded for this clone. The chain's CDR3 is CASSRGGDSPLHF. The CDR3 DNA is TGTGCCAGCAGCCGGGGGGGCGATTCACCCCTCCACTTT. This chain uses TRBV7-3 with TRBJ1-6, with D possibly TRBD1 on 6 matching bases. The CDR3 is 13 residues long. Germline lookup yields CDR1 SGHTA and CDR2 FQGTGA. V lost 5 bases and J lost 8, with 10 bases in between.

J is TRBJ2-1 and V is TRBV5-1, with a weak D call TRBD2 (7 bases). CDR1 is SGHRS and CDR2 is YFSETQ in the germline V gene. This CDR3 has 15 residues. Trimming pared 5 bases from V and 7 bases from J, leaving 19 bases between. The CDR3 region has the DNA TGCGCCAGCAGACCCTCGGGGGGCCTGAATAATGAGCAGTTCTTC. This codes for CASRPSGGLNNEQFF.

V and J are TRBV7-8 and TRBJ1-2, with 9 bases that match TRBD1. V was pared by 5 bases and J by 8 bases, with 9 bases of the junction left unmatched. CDR1 and CDR2 (germline): SGHVS, FQNEAQ. This CDR3 has 14 residues. DNA of the CDR3: TGTGCCAGCAGCGCCCGGGACAGGGATAAAGGCTACACCTTC. Residues: CASSARDRDKGYTF.

This clone was seen a few times. The chain is built from TRBV30 and TRBJ1-6; possible D gene TRBD1, 5 bases. The CDR3 is made up of 17 amino acids. Germline V gene sequence: CDR1 GTSNPN, CDR2 SVGIG (reference sequence). V was clipped by 4 bases and J by 4 bases, with 20 bases between them. Written as DNA, the CDR3 is TGTGCCTGGATTCGACAGCCCCATACCCTTTATAATTCACCCCTCCACTTT. Its translation is CAWIRQPHTLYNSPLHF.

This clone was recorded once. V and J are TRBV14 and TRBJ1-1, with 7 bases identical to TRBD1. This CDR3 comprises 13 residues. Germline V gene lookup returns CDR1 SGHDN and CDR2 FVKESK. Losses at the gene ends were 2 bases for V and 8 bases for J; bases not matched to a gene: 5. CDR3 coding DNA: TGTGCCAGCAGCCAAAGGGGGACAGAAGAAGCTTTCTTT. Translating it yields CASSQRGTEEAFF.